The 9 T cell receptor beta chains listed next were all sequenced from one sample in a study of blood T cell repertoires in COVID-19 (dated by TCRdb to the early 2020s). To prepare the library, the immunoSEQ multiplex PCR assay was applied. TCRdb took this table from immuneACCESS and kept in-frame rearrangements with V and J called. Such tables lack part of the clones; where checked against another copy, unresolved V genes explain under half of the gap, and the rest is unexplained. Within this sample are over 450,000 clones, with 80% to 90% of them counted one time only. Of the sample, roughly 1% falls within the top ten clones. The sequencing sample was made of peripheral blood. The source of these receptors is a man in his late teens or twenties with COVID-19, enrolled during active disease.

CDR3: CASSHHRQGGQPQHF. The DNA for the CDR3 is TGCGCCAGCAGTCATCACCGACAGGGAGGTCAGCCCCAGCATTTT. V and J are TRBV23-1 and TRBJ1-5, with 7 bases lining up with TRBD1. TRBV23-1 is placed among ORFs of uncertain function. The CDR3 spans 15 residues. V trimming: 3 bases; J trimming: 6 bases; junction bases outside the gene matches: 8.

The gene calls are TRBV11-3 and TRBJ2-7; D is possibly TRBD1 (6 bases). The CDR3 loop spans 14 amino acids. From germline, CDR1 is SGHNT and CDR2 YENEEA. Trimming cost V 6 bases and J 0 bases, with 12 bases left between them. In nucleotides, the CDR3 is TGTGCCAGCAGTCGGAACAGGGACTCCTACGAGCAGTACTTC. Translating it yields CASSRNRDSYEQYF.

This chain uses TRBV19 with TRBJ1-1; maybe TRBD1 (6 bases). Between the trimmed V and J ends, which lost 6 bases and 6 bases, there was a span of 14 bases. The CDR3 contains 13 residues. Germline values: CDR1 LNHDA, CDR2 SQIVND (reference sequence). The DNA of the CDR3 is TGTGCCAGTAGCGGGGGGCAGGTGGCTGAAGCTTTCTTT. Translating it yields CASSGGQVAEAFF. Full variable domain (missing parts from reference TRBV19 and TRBJ1-1): DGGITQSPKYLFRKEGQNVTLSCEQNLNHDAMYWYRQDPGQGLRLIYYSQIVNDFQKGDIAEGYSVSREKKESFPLTVTSAQKNPTAFYLCASSGGQVAEAFFGQGTRLTVV.

The chain joins TRBV7-3 to TRBJ2-3; D gene uncertain. The ends were cut back, 5 bases at V and 5 bases at J, with 11 bases in the middle. CDR3 length equals 13 residues. Per the germline V gene, CDR1 is SGHTA and CDR2 is FQGTGA. The CDR3 bases are TGTGCCAGCAGCGTGAGGCAAGGAGATACGCAGTATTTT. This codes for CASSVRQGDTQYF. Combining the CDR3 with reference TRBV7-3 and TRBJ2-3 gives the whole variable domain GAGVSQTPSNKVTEKGKYVELRCDPISGHTALYWYRQSLGQGPEFLIYFQGTGAADDSGLPNDRFFAVRPEGSVSTLKIQRTERGDSAVYLCASSVRQGDTQYFGPGTRLTVL.

The CDR3 loop is CASSIGQGNEKLFF. The DNA for the CDR3 is TGTGCCAGCAGCATAGGACAGGGGAATGAAAAACTGTTTTTT. The chain links TRBV7-9 to TRBJ1-4, with 9 nucleotides matching TRBD1. J gave up 5 bases and V 5 bases, and 3 bases lay outside the gene matches. Germline V lookup: CDR1 SEHNR, CDR2 FQNEAQ (reference sequence). The CDR3 spans 14 residues.

The chain employs TRBV3-1 (or the pseudogene TRBV3-2) and TRBJ2-3; no definite D call. Germline CDR1 and CDR2: LGHDT and YNNKEL (reference sequence). The V end lost 0 bases, the J end lost 7 bases, and 14 bases lay between the germline ends. CDR3 length: 15 residues. CDR3 sequence reads: CASSQDFTLPHTQYF. CDR3 bases: TGTGCCAGCAGCCAAGATTTTACCCTACCCCATACGCAGTATTTT.

Details on this clone: Other nucleotide sequences from this sample produce the same CDR3. This rearrangement joins TRBV18 to TRBJ2-7; D may be TRBD1 (6 bases). The CDR3 length is 13 residues. Trimming stripped 3 bases from V and 3 bases from J, with 9 bases between. Looked up from germline, CDR1 is KGHSH and CDR2 is LQKENI. CDR3 nucleotide sequence: TGTGCCAGCTCACCCGGACAGATCTACGAGCAGTACTTC. The encoded protein is CASSPGQIYEQYF.

V and J are TRBV11-3 and TRBJ2-1; 12 bases are shared with TRBD1. V lost 1 base and J lost 5; bases outside the gene matches: 9. This CDR3 has 18 residues. Germline V gene lookup returns CDR1 SGHNT and CDR2 YENEEA. In DNA, the CDR3 is TGTGCCAGCAGCTTAGTTAGCAGGGACAGGGGGCTCCACAATGAGCAGTTCTTC. Protein product: CASSLVSRDRGLHNEQFF. The variable domain in full, completed from reference TRBV11-3 and TRBJ2-1, reads EAGVVQSPRYKIIEKKQPVAFWCNPISGHNTLYWYLQNLGQGPELLIRYENEEAVDDSQLPKDRFSAERLKGVDSTLKIQPAELGDSAVYLCASSLVSRDRGLHNEQFFGPGTRLTVL.

J is TRBJ2-5 and V is TRBV5-1; 9 bases line up with TRBD2. V gave up 4 bases and J gave up 3 bases; unmatched junction bases: 4. Germline values: CDR1 SGHRS, CDR2 YFSETQ. The CDR3 totals 14 residues. Here the CDR3 reads CASSPRLAEETQYF. CDR3 in DNA: TGCGCCAGCAGCCCCAGACTAGCGGAAGAGACCCAGTACTTC.